This T cell receptor (beta chain) originates from a study of blood T cells in healthy people across ages. Primed by a sample-barcoded 5' primer and a J-beta primer mix, a second PCR proceeded for roughly 6 to 12 cycles. Each CDR3 protein gets one entry after TCRdb re-called the 5' RACE reads with MiXCR. The sample consists of around 1,600,000 distinct CDR3 sequences, 40% to 45% of them appearing once. This clonotype has more than one count but fewer than ten. The germline V gene encodes CDR1 SNHLY and CDR2 FYNNEI. V was trimmed by 6 bases and J by 0 bases, leaving 15 bases between them. This CDR3 is built from 16 residues.

This clonotype originated in a woman younger than 30 in good health. Specimen: blood. The rearrangement joins TRBV2 to TRBJ1-3; D possibly corresponds to TRBD1 (5 bases). In DNA, the CDR3 is TGTGCCAGCAGGACCTTTGACAGCGCCTCTGGAAACACCATATATTTT. Translating gives CASRTFDSASGNTIYF.